The T cell receptor beta chain under discussion was sequenced for a study of identical twins. Whole-study results and caveats: Excess low generation probability was seen in twin-shared out-of-frame alpha sequences.

This clonotype was seen at least ten times. The target antigen is unknown. MiXCR was run by TCRdb on the 5' RACE reads, yielding one entry per CDR3 protein. The table shows around 300,000 distinct CDR3 sequences, with about 8.9% occurring only once. The CDR3 has 12 amino acids. V lost 5 bases to trimming and J lost 8 bases, with 15 bases between them. Germline-derived CDR1 and CDR2 are SQVTM and ANQGSEA. The sample also formed part of further work on yellow fever vaccine responses in identical twins.

This sequence originates from a woman under 30 in good health. J is TRBJ1-2 and V is TRBV29-1, with unresolved D. Sequencing was carried out using memory (CD45RO+) T cells sorted from blood. In nucleotides, the CDR3 is TGCAGCGTTCTCGATAACAGAAACGGCTACACCTTC. This gives the protein CSVLDNRNGYTF.